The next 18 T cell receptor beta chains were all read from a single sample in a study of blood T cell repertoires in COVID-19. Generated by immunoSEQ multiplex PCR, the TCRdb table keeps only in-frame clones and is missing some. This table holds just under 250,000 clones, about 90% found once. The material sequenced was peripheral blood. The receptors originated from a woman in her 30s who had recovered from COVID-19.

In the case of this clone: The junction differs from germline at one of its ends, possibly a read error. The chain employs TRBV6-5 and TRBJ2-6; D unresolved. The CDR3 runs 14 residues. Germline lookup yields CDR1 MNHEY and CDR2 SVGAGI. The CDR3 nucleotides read TGTGCCAGCAGTTTGGCAGGCCCCGCCAGCGTCCTGACTTTC. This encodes CASSLAGPASVLTF.

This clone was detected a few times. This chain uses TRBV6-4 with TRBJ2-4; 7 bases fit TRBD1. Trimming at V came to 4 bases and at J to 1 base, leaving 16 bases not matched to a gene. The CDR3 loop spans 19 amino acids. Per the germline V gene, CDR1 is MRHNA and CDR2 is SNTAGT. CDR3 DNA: TGTGCCAGCAGTGCTGTCCGGGACAGCCCTCTATGCGCCAAAAACATTCAGTACTTC. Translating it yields CASSAVRDSPLCAKNIQYF.

The CDR3 DNA follows: TGTGCCAGCAGCCAAAGCGGGGGGGCCGGAGAGACCCAGTACTTC. Protein: CASSQSGGAGETQYF. The chain has TRBV3-1 (or the pseudogene TRBV3-2) and TRBJ2-5; 10 nucleotides align to TRBD2. The germline V gene has CDR1 LGHDT and CDR2 YNNKEL (reference sequence). J gave up 4 bases and V 2 bases, and 4 bases lay outside the gene matches. The CDR3 is 15 residues long.

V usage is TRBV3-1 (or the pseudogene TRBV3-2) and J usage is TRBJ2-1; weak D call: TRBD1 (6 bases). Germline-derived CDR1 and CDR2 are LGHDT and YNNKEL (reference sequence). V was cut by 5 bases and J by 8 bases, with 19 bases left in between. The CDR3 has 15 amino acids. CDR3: CASSKRAGDKDEQFF. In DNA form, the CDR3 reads TGTGCCAGCAGCAAAAGGGCAGGGGATAAGGATGAGCAGTTCTTC.

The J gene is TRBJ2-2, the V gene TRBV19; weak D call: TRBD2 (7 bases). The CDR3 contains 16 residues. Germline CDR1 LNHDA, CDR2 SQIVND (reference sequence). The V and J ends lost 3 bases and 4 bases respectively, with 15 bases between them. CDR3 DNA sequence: TGTGCCAGTAGTATCGCCGGGGGGCCCTCCACCGGGGAGCTGTTTTTT. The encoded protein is CASSIAGGPSTGELFF.

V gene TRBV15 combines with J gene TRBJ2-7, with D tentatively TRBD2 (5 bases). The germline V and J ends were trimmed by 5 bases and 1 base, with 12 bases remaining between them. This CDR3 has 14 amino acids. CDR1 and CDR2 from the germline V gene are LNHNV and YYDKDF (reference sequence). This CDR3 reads CATSDYRGSYEQYF. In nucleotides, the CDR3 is TGTGCCACCAGCGATTACCGGGGATCCTACGAGCAGTACTTC.

CDR3 in DNA: TGTGCCAGCAGCCTCTGGACAGGTTTGAACACTGAAGCTTTCTTT. This codes for CASSLWTGLNTEAFF. This chain connects TRBV7-9 to TRBJ1-1; 7 bases agree with TRBD1. V shed 5 bases, J shed 0 bases, and the junction held 6 bases outside the gene matches. The V gene's germline CDR1 is SEHNR and CDR2 FQNEAQ (reference sequence). The CDR3 has 15 residues.

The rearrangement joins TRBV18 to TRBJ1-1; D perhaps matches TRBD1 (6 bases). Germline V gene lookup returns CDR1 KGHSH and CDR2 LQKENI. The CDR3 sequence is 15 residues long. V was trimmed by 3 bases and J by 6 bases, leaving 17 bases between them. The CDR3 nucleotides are TGTGCCAGCTCACCTACCAGGGGTGGGAATCCTGAAGCTTTCTTT. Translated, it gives CASSPTRGGNPEAFF.

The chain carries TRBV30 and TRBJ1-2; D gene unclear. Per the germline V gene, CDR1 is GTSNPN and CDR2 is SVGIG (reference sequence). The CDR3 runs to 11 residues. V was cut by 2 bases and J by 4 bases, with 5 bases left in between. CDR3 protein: CAWSPSYGYTF. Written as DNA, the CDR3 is TGTGCCTGGAGTCCATCCTATGGCTACACCTTC.

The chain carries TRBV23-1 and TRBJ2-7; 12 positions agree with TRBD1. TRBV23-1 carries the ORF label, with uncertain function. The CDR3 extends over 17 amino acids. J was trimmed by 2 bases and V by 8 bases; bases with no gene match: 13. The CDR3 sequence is CASSPGQGAFSAYEQYF. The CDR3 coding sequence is TGCGCCAGCTCACCGGGACAGGGGGCGTTTTCAGCCTACGAGCAGTACTTC.

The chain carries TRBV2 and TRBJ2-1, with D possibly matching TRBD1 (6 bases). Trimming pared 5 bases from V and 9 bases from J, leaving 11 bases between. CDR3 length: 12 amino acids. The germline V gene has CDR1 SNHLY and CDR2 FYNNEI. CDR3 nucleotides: TGTGCCAGCAGTAACTTAGGGGGTGAGCAGTTCTTC. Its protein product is CASSNLGGEQFF.

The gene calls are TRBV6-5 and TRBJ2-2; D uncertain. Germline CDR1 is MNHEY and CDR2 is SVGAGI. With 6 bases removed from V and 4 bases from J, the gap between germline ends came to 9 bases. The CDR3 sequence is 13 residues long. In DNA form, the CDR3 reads TGTGCCAGCAGCCTAGGCGTCACCGGGGAGCTGTTTTTT. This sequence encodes CASSLGVTGELFF.

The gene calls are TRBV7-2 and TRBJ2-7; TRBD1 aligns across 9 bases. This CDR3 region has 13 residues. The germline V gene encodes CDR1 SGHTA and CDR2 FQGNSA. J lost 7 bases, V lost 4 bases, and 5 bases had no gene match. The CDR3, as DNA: TGTGCCAGCAGCTCGGGACAGGGAAAAGAGCAGTACTTC. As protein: CASSSGQGKEQYF. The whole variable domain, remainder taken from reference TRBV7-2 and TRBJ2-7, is GAGVSQSPSNKVTEKGKDVELRCDPISGHTALYWYRQSLGQGLEFLIYFQGNSAPDKSGLPSDRFSAERTGGSVSTLTIQRTQQEDSAVYLCASSSGQGKEQYFGPGTRLTVT.

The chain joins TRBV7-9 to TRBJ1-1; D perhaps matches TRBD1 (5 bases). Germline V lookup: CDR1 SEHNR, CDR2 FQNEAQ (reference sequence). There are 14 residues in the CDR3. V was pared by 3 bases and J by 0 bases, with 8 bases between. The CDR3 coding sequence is TGTGCCAGCAGCTTGACAGTTGTGAACACTGAAGCTTTCTTT. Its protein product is CASSLTVVNTEAFF. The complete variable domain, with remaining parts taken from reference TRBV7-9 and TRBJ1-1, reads DTGVSQNPRHKITKRGQNVTFRCDPISEHNRLYWYRQTLGQGPEFLTYFQNEAQLEKSRLLSDRFSAERPKGSFSTLEIQRTEQGDSAMYLCASSLTVVNTEAFFGQGTRLTVV.

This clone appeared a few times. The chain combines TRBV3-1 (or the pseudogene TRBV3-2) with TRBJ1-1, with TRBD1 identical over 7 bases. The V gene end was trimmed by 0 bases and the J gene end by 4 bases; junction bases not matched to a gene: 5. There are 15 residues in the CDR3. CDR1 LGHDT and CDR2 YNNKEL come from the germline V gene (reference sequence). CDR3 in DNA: TGTGCCAGCAGCCAAGAATGGGGACAGATCACTGAAGCTTTCTTT. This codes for CASSQEWGQITEAFF.

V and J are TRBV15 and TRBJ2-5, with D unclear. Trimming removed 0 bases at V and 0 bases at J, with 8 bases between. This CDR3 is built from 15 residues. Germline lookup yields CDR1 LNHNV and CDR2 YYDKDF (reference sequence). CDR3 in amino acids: CATSRDSRDQETQYF. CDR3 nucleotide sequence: TGTGCCACCAGCAGAGATTCACGGGACCAAGAGACCCAGTACTTC.

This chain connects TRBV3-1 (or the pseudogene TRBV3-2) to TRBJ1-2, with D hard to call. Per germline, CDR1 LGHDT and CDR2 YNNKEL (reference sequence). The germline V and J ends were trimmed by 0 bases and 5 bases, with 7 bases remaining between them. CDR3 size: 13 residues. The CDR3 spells CASSQDQVYGYTF. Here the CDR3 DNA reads TGTGCCAGCAGCCAAGACCAGGTTTATGGCTACACCTTC.

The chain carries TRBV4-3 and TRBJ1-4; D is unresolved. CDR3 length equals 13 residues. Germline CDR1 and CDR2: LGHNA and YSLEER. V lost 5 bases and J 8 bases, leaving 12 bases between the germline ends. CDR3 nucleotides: TGCGCCAGCAGCGCCCGGGGAGCGGAAAAACTGTTTTTT. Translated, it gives CASSARGAEKLFF.